There are a few counts of the clone carrying this TCR beta chain. TCRdb's copy holds only in-frame clones and misses some; the assay was immunoSEQ multiplex PCR. The sample consists of some 80,000 clones, roughly 80% of them appearing once. The sample belongs to a study of blood T cell repertoires in COVID-19. Study details: The United States, Italy and Spain were the sources of the acute and convalescent COVID-19 samples.

CDR1 SGHNT and CDR2 YYREEE come from the germline V gene (reference sequence). V gave up 3 bases and J gave up 5 bases; unmatched junction bases: 7. The CDR3 consists of 14 residues. V and J are TRBV5-4 and TRBJ2-7; 8 positions agree with TRBD1. The source is a human donor in a cohort sampled during active COVID-19. The sequenced sample consisted of peripheral blood. The DNA for the CDR3 is TGTGCCAGCAGCTCGGCAGGGGGCGCGAACGAGCAGTACTTC. This translates into CASSSAGGANEQYF.